This TCR beta chain originates from a study of prognosis after radiotherapy for stage I lung cancer. Overall study context: Concurrent therapy was not administered with stereotactic body radiotherapy to any patient.

CDR3 length: 12 amino acids. V lost 6 bases and J lost 7; bases outside the gene matches: 3. This clonotype came up many times. Two-round multiplex PCR amplified TCR beta CDR3 from genomic DNA. Each TRBV and TRBJ gene had its own primer in the first PCR round. There were universal primers used in the second PCR round. MiXCR, applied by TCRdb to the multiplex PCR reads, yields one record per CDR3 protein. The data contain approximately 23,000 distinct CDR3 sequences, about 37% of them seen just once; the ten biggest clones take up approximately 50%. Source: PBMCs, taken before or after stereotactic body radiation therapy (not recorded which). V usage is TRBV12-3 or TRBV12-4 and J usage is TRBJ2-1, with TRBD1 matching 7 bases. The origin of this receptor is a donor aged 50 or older with non-small cell lung cancer. CDR3 in DNA: TGTGCCAGCAGACAGGGGCGGAATGAGCAGTTCTTC. It encodes CASRQGRNEQFF.